This T cell receptor (beta chain) is drawn from a study of blood T cell repertoires in COVID-19. Assay: immunoSEQ multiplex PCR; the TCRdb copy retains only in-frame clones and omits some. The sample shows about 140,000 clones, 70% to 80% of them seen only once. Germline V gene data show CDR1 as GTSNPN and CDR2 as SVGIG (reference sequence). V trimming: 0 bases; J trimming: 5 bases; junction bases outside the gene matches: 8. The CDR3 length is 15 residues. What was sequenced was peripheral blood. V and J are TRBV30 and TRBJ2-5; 8 positions match TRBD1. The receptor was isolated from a woman over 75 with active or convalescent COVID-19. CDR3 DNA sequence: TGTGCCTGGAGTGTCGCCAGGGGGCGAGGGGAGACCCAGTACTTC. Its translation is CAWSVARGRGETQYF.